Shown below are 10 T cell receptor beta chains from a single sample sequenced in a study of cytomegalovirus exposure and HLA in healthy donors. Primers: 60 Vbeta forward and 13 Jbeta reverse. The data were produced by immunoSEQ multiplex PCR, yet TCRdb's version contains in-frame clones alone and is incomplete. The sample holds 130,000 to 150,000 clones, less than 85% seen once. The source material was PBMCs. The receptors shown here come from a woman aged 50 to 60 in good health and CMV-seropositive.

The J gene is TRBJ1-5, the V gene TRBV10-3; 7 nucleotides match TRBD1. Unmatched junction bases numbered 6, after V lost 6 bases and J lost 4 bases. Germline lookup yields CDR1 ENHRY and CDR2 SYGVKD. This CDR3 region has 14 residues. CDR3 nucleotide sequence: TGTGCCATCAGGGAAGACAGGGTGAATCAGCCCCAGCATTTT. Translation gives CAIREDRVNQPQHF.

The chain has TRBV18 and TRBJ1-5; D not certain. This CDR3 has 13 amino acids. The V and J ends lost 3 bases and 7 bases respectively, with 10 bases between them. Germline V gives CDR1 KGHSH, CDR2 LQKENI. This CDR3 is CASSPVENQPQHF. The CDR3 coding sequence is TGTGCCAGCTCACCTGTAGAAAACCAGCCCCAGCATTTT.

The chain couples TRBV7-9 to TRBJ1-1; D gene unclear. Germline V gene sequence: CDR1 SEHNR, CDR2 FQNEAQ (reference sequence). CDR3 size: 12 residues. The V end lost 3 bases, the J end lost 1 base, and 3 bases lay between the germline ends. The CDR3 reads CASSFGNTEAFF. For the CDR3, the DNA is TGTGCCAGCAGCTTCGGGAACACTGAAGCTTTCTTT. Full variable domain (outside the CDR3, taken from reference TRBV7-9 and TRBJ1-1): DTGVSQNPRHKITKRGQNVTFRCDPISEHNRLYWYRQTLGQGPEFLTYFQNEAQLEKSRLLSDRFSAERPKGSFSTLEIQRTEQGDSAMYLCASSFGNTEAFFGQGTRLTVV.

The CDR3: CASSVDRVGYTF. In nucleotides, the CDR3 is TGTGCCAGCAGTGTAGACAGGGTCGGCTACACCTTC. The chain uses TRBV6-1 and TRBJ1-2; 7 bases match TRBD1. This CDR3 comprises 12 residues. The germline gives CDR1 MNHNS, CDR2 SASEGT. V shed 4 bases and J 8 bases; nucleotides not matched to a gene: 4.

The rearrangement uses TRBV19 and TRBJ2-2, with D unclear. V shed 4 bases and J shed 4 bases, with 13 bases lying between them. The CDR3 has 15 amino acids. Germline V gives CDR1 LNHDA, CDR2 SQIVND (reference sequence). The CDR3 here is CASSTAPPGTGELFF. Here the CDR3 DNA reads TGTGCCAGTAGTACCGCCCCGCCAGGCACCGGGGAGCTGTTTTTT.

The CDR3 DNA sequence: TGCGCCAGCAGCCAAGATACGGGGGGGAACACTGAAGCTTTCTTT. Protein: CASSQDTGGNTEAFF. The J gene is TRBJ1-1, the V gene TRBV4-1; weak D call: TRBD1 (5 bases). The CDR3 runs 15 residues. V was shortened by 0 bases and J by 1 base, with 9 bases between the two germline ends. Germline V gene lookup returns CDR1 MGHRA and CDR2 YSYEKL.

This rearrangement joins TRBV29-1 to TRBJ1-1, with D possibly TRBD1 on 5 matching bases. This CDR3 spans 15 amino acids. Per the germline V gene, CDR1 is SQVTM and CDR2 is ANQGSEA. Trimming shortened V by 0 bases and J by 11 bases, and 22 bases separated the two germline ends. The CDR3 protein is CSVEDQGPPRAGAFF. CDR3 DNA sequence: TGCAGCGTTGAAGATCAGGGACCCCCCCGGGCGGGGGCTTTCTTT.

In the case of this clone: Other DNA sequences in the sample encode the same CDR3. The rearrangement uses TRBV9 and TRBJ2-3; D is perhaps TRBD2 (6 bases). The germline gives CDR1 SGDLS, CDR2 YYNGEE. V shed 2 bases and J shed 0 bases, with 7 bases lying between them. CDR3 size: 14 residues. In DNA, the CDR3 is TGTGCCAGCAGCGTCGGGGGTAGCACAGATACGCAGTATTTT. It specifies CASSVGGSTDTQYF.

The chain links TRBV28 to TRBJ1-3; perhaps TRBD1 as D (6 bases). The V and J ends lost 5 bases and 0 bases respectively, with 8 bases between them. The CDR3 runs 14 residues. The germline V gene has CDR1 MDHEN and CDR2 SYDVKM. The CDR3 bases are TGTGCCAGCAGTGACAGGAGCTCTGGAAACACCATATATTTT. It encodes CASSDRSSGNTIYF.

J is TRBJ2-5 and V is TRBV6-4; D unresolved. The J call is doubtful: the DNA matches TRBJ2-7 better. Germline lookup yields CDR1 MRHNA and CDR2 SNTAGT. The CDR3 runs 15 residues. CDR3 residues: CASRFRVTPSYEQYF. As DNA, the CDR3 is TGTGCCAGCAGGTTCCGGGTTACCCCCTCCTACGAGCAGTACTTC.